This TCR beta chain originates from a study of cytomegalovirus exposure and HLA in healthy donors. Comment on this clone: The antigen is undetermined.

Study results and caveats: Per a later analysis, HLA-associated TCR beta chains showed more clonal expansion than other, equally common TCR beta chains. Researchers reported in a later analysis that a missense DCLRE1C variant was tied to TCR beta V- and J-gene trimming. By a later analysis, the bulk of CMV-associated TCR beta chains appeared HLA-restricted.

PCR primers comprised 60 Vbeta and 13 Jbeta primers. Profiled with immunoSEQ multiplex PCR; TCRdb holds only in-frame clones, not every one. The sample carries approximately 85,000 clones, roughly 72% recorded once. The CDR3 is made up of 13 amino acids. With 1 base removed from V and 4 bases from J, the gap between germline ends came to 10 bases. Per the germline V gene, CDR1 is GTSNPN and CDR2 is SVGIG (reference sequence). Sequenced: PBMCs. V usage is TRBV30 and J usage is TRBJ1-2; no clear D. This receptor was identified in a middle-aged woman in good health and CMV-seropositive. The CDR3 DNA is TGTGCCTGGAGTGGATTAGGGAGCTATGGCTACACCTTC. Translating gives CAWSGLGSYGYTF.